This T cell receptor beta chain was sequenced in a study of blood T cell repertoires in COVID-19. As for the study in general: Both acute and convalescent COVID-19 samples were obtained from the United States, Italy and Spain.

V gave up 3 bases and J gave up 4 bases, with 12 bases separating them. The CDR3 has 14 amino acids. The germline V gene encodes CDR1 SQVTM and CDR2 ANQGSEA. Participants were aged about 18 to 89 years from around 26 US areas. Cohorts were based on clinical histories the participants reported. Under the authors' procedure: Estimates of nucleated cell counts were drawn from the amplification of reference gene primers. Libraries were prepared by immunoSEQ multiplex PCR; TCRdb keeps only in-frame clonotypes and omits some of them. The DNA was the basis for D and trimming; V, J and clone size are from that table. The sample has approximately 360,000 clones; about 87% are singletons.

The chain is built from TRBV29-1 and TRBJ2-2, with a tentative D call TRBD1 (6 bases). This receptor was taken from a man aged 35-49 years in a cohort exposed to, infected with or recovered from COVID-19 (not recorded which). Input material: PBMCs or T cells enriched from blood (not recorded which). The CDR3 DNA is TGCAGCGTTGATCCCGGGACATCCACCGGGGAGCTGTTTTTT. Its translation: CSVDPGTSTGELFF.